This entry features one TCR beta chain sequence. Its antigen remains unidentified. MiXCR was run by TCRdb on the 5' RACE reads, yielding one entry per CDR3 protein. This table has about 12,000 distinct CDR3 sequences, about 6.3% appearing once. This record belongs to a study of spatial heterogeneity in lung cancer. Study-wide background: Each time, sequencing found more beta-chain sequences than alpha-chain sequences. Raw reads contained each unique TCR and UMI combination more than ten times on average.

Whole-study findings and limits: Counts that tracked tumor mutation counts were those of expanded intratumoral alpha and beta TCRs.

Trimming took off 0 bases at V and 1 base at J, with 7 bases between the two ends. Germline V gene lookup returns CDR1 SGHRS and CDR2 YFSETQ. The CDR3 is made up of 15 amino acids. As to time point: sample taken at primary tumor resection. The cohort: approximately 66 early-stage, untreated non-small cell lung cancer patients. No cell sorting; template was whole RNA from tumor, lung tissue or PBMC. The chain couples TRBV5-1 to TRBJ2-2; unclear D gene. The sequencing here drew on lung tumor tissue, taken at surgery. This clonotype was sampled from a female donor with early-stage non-small cell lung cancer. The CDR3 nucleotides are TGCGCCAGCAGCTTGGCCGGCAAGAACACCGGGGAGCTGTTTTTT. This encodes CASSLAGKNTGELFF. The whole variable domain, filled in from reference TRBV5-1 and TRBJ2-2, reads KAGVTQTPRYLIKTRGQQVTLSCSPISGHRSVSWYQQTPGQGLQFLFEYFSETQRNKGNFPGRFSGRQFSNSRSEMNVSTLELGDSALYLCASSLAGKNTGELFFGEGSRLTVL.